This T cell receptor beta chain was recovered during a study of CD8+CD57+ T cells in acquired aplastic anemia. The template used for profiling TCR beta VDJ and CDR3 was genomic DNA. TCRdb recomputed calls from the reads with MiXCR, one row per CDR3 protein. The sample has some 150,000 distinct CDR3 sequences, 70% to 80% seen once. Before being chosen for sequencing, patients had shown CD8+CD57+ cell expansion by flow cytometry. This CDR3 spans 15 amino acids. In germline, CDR1 is LNHNV, CDR2 YYDKDF (reference sequence). V was shortened by 6 bases and J by 4 bases, with 16 bases between the two germline ends.

The TCR was taken from a human donor with aplastic anemia. Specimen: sorted CD4+, CD8+, or CD8+CD57+ T cells (not recorded which) from PBMCs. The V call is TRBV15, the J call TRBJ2-4; TRBD2 is a possible D gene (6 bases). CDR3 in DNA: TGTGCCACCAGACCATCCGGGACTCTTAAAAACATTCAGTACTTC. This sequence encodes CATRPSGTLKNIQYF. Combining the CDR3 with reference TRBV15 and TRBJ2-4 gives the whole variable domain DAMVIQNPRYQVTQFGKPVTLSCSQTLNHNVMYWYQQKSSQAPKLLFHYYDKDFNNEADTPDNFQSRRPNTSFCFLDIRSPGLGDTAMYLCATRPSGTLKNIQYFGAGTRLSVL.